This T cell receptor beta chain was recorded in a study of T cells in Graves' hyperthyroidism and ophthalmopathy. Study-wide context: Peripheral blood samples were taken at initial diagnosis, prior to any treatment.

This clonotype was observed a few times. The TCR beta CDR3 regions underwent amplification using RNA transcripts as the source. Primed by the HTBI set, a first-round RT-PCR was run on the TCR CDR3. Using its own MiXCR run on the multiplex PCR reads, TCRdb lists one record per CDR3 protein. This repertoire shows about 640,000 distinct CDR3 sequences, less than 25% found once; its top ten account for about 35%. Looked up from germline, CDR1 is SEHNR and CDR2 is FQNEAQ (reference sequence). The CDR3 extends over 14 amino acids. The ends were cut back, 5 bases at V and 2 bases at J, with 11 bases in the middle. It was uncontrolled infection, other autoimmune disease, pregnancy or lactation that excluded patients.

The source of this sequence is a young man with Graves' ophthalmopathy. The V and J genes are TRBV7-9 and TRBJ2-3; the D gene could be TRBD1 or TRBD2 (5 bases each). Material: blood. CDR3 DNA: TGTGCCAGCAGCACTAGGGGAGACACAGATACGCAGTATTTT. Translating gives CASSTRGDTDTQYF. Full variable domain (remainder filled in from reference TRBV7-9 and TRBJ2-3): DTGVSQNPRHKITKRGQNVTFRCDPISEHNRLYWYRQTLGQGPEFLTYFQNEAQLEKSRLLSDRFSAERPKGSFSTLEIQRTEQGDSAMYLCASSTRGDTDTQYFGPGTRLTVL.